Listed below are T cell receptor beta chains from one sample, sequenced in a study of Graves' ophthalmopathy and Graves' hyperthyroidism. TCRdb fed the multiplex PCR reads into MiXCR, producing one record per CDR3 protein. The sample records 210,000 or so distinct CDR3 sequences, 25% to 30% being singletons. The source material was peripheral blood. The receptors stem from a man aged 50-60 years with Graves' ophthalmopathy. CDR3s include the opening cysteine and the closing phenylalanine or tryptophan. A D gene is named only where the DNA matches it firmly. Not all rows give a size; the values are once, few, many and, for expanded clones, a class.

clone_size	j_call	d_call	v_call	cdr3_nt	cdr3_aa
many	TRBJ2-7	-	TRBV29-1	TGCAGCGTTGATGGAGGGAGCACCTACGAGCAGTACTTC	CSVDGGSTYEQYF
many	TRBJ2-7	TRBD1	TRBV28	TGTGCCAGCAGGGACAGGGCTGGGTCCTACGAGCAGTACTTC	CASRDRAGSYEQYF
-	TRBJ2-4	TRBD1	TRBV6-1	TGTGCCAGCAGTCGTACAGGGGGTCGAAACATTCAGTACTTC	CASSRTGGRNIQYF
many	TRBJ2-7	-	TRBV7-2	TGTGCCAGCAGCTTGTTTTCGGACTCCTACGAGCAGTACTTC	CASSLFSDSYEQYF
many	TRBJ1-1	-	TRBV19	TGTGCCAGTAGTATGCCTTCCGGGGCTGAAGCTTTCTTT	CASSMPSGAEAFF
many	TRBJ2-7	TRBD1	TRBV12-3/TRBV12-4	TGTGCCAGCAGTGACCCCGGGACAGGGGACGAGCAGTACTTC	CASSDPGTGDEQYF
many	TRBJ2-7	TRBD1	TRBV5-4	TGTGCCAGCAGCCCCCGGGACAGACTATACGAGCAGTACTTC	CASSPRDRLYEQYF
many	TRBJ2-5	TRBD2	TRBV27	TGTGCCAGCAGTTTAATAGCGGGAGATGGAGAGACCCAGTACTTC	CASSLIAGDGETQYF
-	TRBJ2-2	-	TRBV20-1	TGCAGTGCTAGAGAGGGGGAGGCCGGGGACACCGGGGAGCTGTTTTTT	CSAREGEAGDTGELFF
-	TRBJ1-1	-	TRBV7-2	TGTGCCAGCGGTGTACAGCCGAACACTGAAGCTTTCTTT	CASGVQPNTEAFF
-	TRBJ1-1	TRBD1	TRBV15	TGTGCCACCAGCTCCCGGGACAGGGACACTGAAGCTTTCTTT	CATSSRDRDTEAFF
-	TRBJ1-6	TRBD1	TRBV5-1	TGCGCCAGCAGCTCGGACAGGGATAATTCACCCCTCCACTTT	CASSSDRDNSPLHF
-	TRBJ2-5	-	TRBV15	TGTGCCACCAGCCAACGGAGGGGAGAGACCCAGTACTTC	CATSQRRGETQYF
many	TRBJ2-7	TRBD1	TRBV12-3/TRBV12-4	TGTGCCAGCAGCAATCGACAGGGTAACTCCTACGAGCAGTACTTC	CASSNRQGNSYEQYF
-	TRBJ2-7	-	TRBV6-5	TGTGCCAGCAGTTACGGGGTTAGCGGAACCTACGAGCAGTACTTC	CASSYGVSGTYEQYF
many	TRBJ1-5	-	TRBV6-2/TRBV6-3	TGTGCCAGCAGTGGCCAGACAGGCCGGCCCCAGCATTTT	CASSGQTGRPQHF
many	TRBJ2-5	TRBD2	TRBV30	TGTGCCTGGAGTGACAGTAGCGGGAGGGGGGAGACCCAGTACTTC	CAWSDSSGRGETQYF
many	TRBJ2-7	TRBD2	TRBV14	TGTGCCAGCAGCCAAGGTCTAGCGGGGGAACCAAACTACGAGCAGTACTTC	CASSQGLAGEPNYEQYF
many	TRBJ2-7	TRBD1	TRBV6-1	TGTGCCAGCAGTGCACAGGGGGCATGGGAGCAGTACTTC	CASSAQGAWEQYF
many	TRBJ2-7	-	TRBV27	TGTGCCAGCAGTTTAAGCCCCTCCTACGAGCAGTACTTC	CASSLSPSYEQYF
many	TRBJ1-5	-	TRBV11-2	TGTGCCAGCAGCTTAGATGGGGGCAGGAATCAGCCCCAGCATTTT	CASSLDGGRNQPQHF
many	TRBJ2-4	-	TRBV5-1	TGCGCCAGCAGCTTAGGACGAGGGGACATTCAGTACTTC	CASSLGRGDIQYF
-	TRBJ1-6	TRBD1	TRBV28	TGTGCCAGCAGTTTAAGAGGGGGCGGAAATTCACCCCTCCACTTT	CASSLRGGGNSPLHF
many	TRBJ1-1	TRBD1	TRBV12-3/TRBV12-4	TGTGCCAGCAGTGACAGGGTATCAGCTTTCTTT	CASSDRVSAFF
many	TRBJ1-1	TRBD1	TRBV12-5	TGTGCTAGTGGTTTGCTACAGGGGTCTGAAGCTTTCTTT	CASGLLQGSEAFF
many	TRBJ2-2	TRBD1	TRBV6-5	TGTGCCAGCAGTTACGGGGACAGCCTGAAGGCCGGGGAGCTGTTTTTT	CASSYGDSLKAGELFF
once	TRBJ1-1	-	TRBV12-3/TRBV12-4	TGTGCCAGCAGTTTTGTGGGGGCCGAAACTGAAGCTTTCTTT	CASSFVGAETEAFF
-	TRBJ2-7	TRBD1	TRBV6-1	TGTGCCACCGGGACAGGGAGCGAGCAGTACTTC	CATGTGSEQYF
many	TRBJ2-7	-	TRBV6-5	TGTGCCAGCAGTTACTCGGGGGCTCCGGGGGCCTCCTACGAGCAGTACTTC	CASSYSGAPGASYEQYF
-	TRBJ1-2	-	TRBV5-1	TGCGCCAGCAGCCCTACGACCGGGACGCCCTATGGCTACACCTTC	CASSPTTGTPYGYTF
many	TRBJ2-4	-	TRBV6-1	TGTGCCAGCAGTGGCGGACTAGCCAAAAACATTCAGTACTTC	CASSGGLAKNIQYF
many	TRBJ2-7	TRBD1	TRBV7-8	TGTGCCAGCAGCTTAGGGACAGGGGGCTACGGCGAGCAGTACTTC	CASSLGTGGYGEQYF
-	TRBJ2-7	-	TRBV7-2	TGTGCCAGCAGCCCACTACCCGTCTACGAGCAGTACTTC	CASSPLPVYEQYF